These 24 T cell receptor beta chains were sequenced from one sample in a study of early T cells in non-severe SARS-CoV-2 infection. TCRdb analysed the 5' RACE reads with MiXCR anew, one entry per CDR3 protein. Seen here are tens of thousands of distinct CDR3 sequences, 5% to 5.5% observed once, and the top ten hold 3.5%. The sequenced sample was whole blood. These receptor sequences come from an adult who was a healthcare worker with PCR-confirmed SARS-CoV-2 infection or an uninfected control (not recorded which).

This clonotype has at least ten counts. The genes are TRBV5-1 and TRBJ2-1; unclear D gene. Trimming took off 1 base at V and 7 bases at J, with 3 bases between the two ends. CDR1 is SGHRS, CDR2 YFSETQ, per germline. CDR3 length equals 11 residues. The CDR3 sequence is CASSLMNEQFF. The CDR3 DNA follows: TGCGCCAGCAGCTTGATGAATGAGCAGTTCTTC.

In its sample, this clonotype was seen many times. The rearrangement links TRBV3-1 to TRBJ1-2; D not resolved. V lost 1 base and J lost 3, with 15 bases in between. This CDR3 is built from 16 residues. Germline V gene data show CDR1 as LGHDT and CDR2 as YNNKEL (reference sequence). This CDR3 reads CASSQAESQGHYGYTF. For the CDR3, the DNA is TGTGCCAGCAGCCAAGCGGAAAGCCAAGGCCACTATGGCTACACCTTC.

This clonotype showed up many times. This chain links TRBV4-2 with TRBJ2-7; no reliable D call. Germline loops: CDR1 LGHNA, CDR2 YNFKEQ. The CDR3 spans 15 residues. V dropped 3 bases and J dropped 2 bases, with 14 bases sitting between them. CDR3 sequence: CASSHSTDEAYEQYF. CDR3 coding DNA: TGTGCCAGCAGCCACTCCACTGACGAGGCCTACGAGCAGTACTTC.

The table lists this clonotype with many counts. The gene calls are TRBV6-2 or TRBV6-3 and TRBJ2-7; perhaps TRBD2 as D (6 bases). The CDR3 length is 16 residues. Trimming pared 2 bases from V and 4 bases from J, leaving 18 bases between. CDR1 is MNHEY, CDR2 SVGEGT, per germline. The CDR3 protein is CASSYTAGRTRYEQYF. The DNA of the CDR3 is TGTGCCAGCAGTTACACTGCGGGACGGACGCGGTACGAGCAGTACTTC.

This clonotype was seen more than once but under ten times. The chain couples TRBV12-3 or TRBV12-4 to TRBJ2-2, with D unresolved. The CDR3 is 15 residues long. V lost 2 bases to trimming and J lost 2 bases, with 9 bases between them. The CDR3 DNA sequence: TGTGCCAGCAGTTTAATAACGGAAAACACCGGGGAGCTGTTTTTT. Encoded protein: CASSLITENTGELFF.

This clonotype has a handful of counts. V is TRBV2 and J is TRBJ1-3, with D unclear. Germline V gene lookup returns CDR1 SNHLY and CDR2 FYNNEI. V lost 11 bases and J lost 6, with 17 bases in between. There are 13 residues in the CDR3. The CDR3 spells CALSTVRENTIYF. CDR3 bases: TGTGCCCTTTCGACGGTCCGTGAAAACACCATATATTTT.

In its sample, this clonotype was seen a few times. J is TRBJ2-7 and V is TRBV5-6, with D uncertain. The CDR3 is 14 amino acids. V was pared by 0 bases and J by 0 bases, with 7 bases between. Per germline, CDR1 SGHDT and CDR2 YYEEEE. The CDR3 DNA reads TGTGCCAGCAGCTTGGCGTTTCGCTCCTACGAGCAGTACTTC. Translation: CASSLAFRSYEQYF. The variable domain in full, completed from reference TRBV5-6 and TRBJ2-7, reads DAGVTQSPTHLIKTRGQQVTLRCSPKSGHDTVSWYQQALGQGPQFIFQYYEEEERQRGNFPDRFSGHQFPNYSSELNVNALLLGDSALYLCASSLAFRSYEQYFGPGTRLTVT.

There are many counts of this clonotype. This chain connects TRBV19 to TRBJ2-7, with 9 bases lining up with TRBD2. The V segment lost 6 bases and the J segment 0 bases; nucleotides outside the gene matches: 18. Germline values: CDR1 LNHDA, CDR2 SQIVND (reference sequence). This CDR3 spans 19 amino acids. The DNA for the CDR3 is TGTGCCAGTAGAACCCGCGGGCCCACCGGCGGGAGGGGCTCCTACGAGCAGTACTTC. This sequence encodes CASRTRGPTGGRGSYEQYF.

This clonotype showed up many times. The CDR3 region is CASDTQYF. The CDR3 DNA reads TGTGCCAGCGATACGCAGTATTTT. The chain is built from TRBV7-9 and TRBJ2-3; D not resolved. The germline V gene has CDR1 SEHNR and CDR2 FQNEAQ (reference sequence). The CDR3 is 8 amino acids. The ends were cut back, 8 bases at V and 6 bases at J, with 0 bases in the middle.

CDR3 amino acids: CATGVAGGNEQYF. DNA for the CDR3: TGTGCCACCGGAGTAGCGGGAGGGAACGAGCAGTACTTC. The gene calls are TRBV24-1 and TRBJ2-7; 11 bases agree with TRBD2. CDR3 length: 13 amino acids. Germline trimming cut 9 bases from V and 5 bases from J; bases unmatched to any gene: 5. CDR1 KGHDR and CDR2 SFDVKD come from the germline V gene.

This clonotype was counted many times. V and J are TRBV12-3 or TRBV12-4 and TRBJ2-7; unclear D gene. Deletions cut 1 base from V and 11 bases from J, with 15 bases between. The CDR3 runs 13 residues. CDR3 residues: CASSLVARSQEYF. In nucleotides, the CDR3 is TGTGCCAGCAGTTTAGTTGCACGGTCCCAGGAGTACTTC.

This clonotype came up many times. The V call is TRBV20-1, the J call TRBJ2-1; 7 bases align to TRBD1. The CDR3 has 14 residues. The trim removed 4 bases at V and 0 bases at J, leaving 3 bases unmatched. Germline-derived CDR1 and CDR2 are DFQATT and SNEGSKA (reference sequence). CDR3 sequence (DNA): TGCAGTGCTACCAGGGGGAGCTCCTACAATGAGCAGTTCTTC. This sequence encodes CSATRGSSYNEQFF.

This clonotype was observed many times. The chain carries TRBV3-1 and TRBJ1-2; D is unclear. V was trimmed by 4 bases and J by 4 bases, leaving 10 bases between them. Germline CDR1 LGHDT, CDR2 YNNKEL (reference sequence). The CDR3 contains 13 residues. The CDR3 is CASSRAEVYGYTF. CDR3 bases: TGTGCCAGCAGCCGGGCGGAAGTCTATGGCTACACCTTC.

This clonotype is labeled medium-sized (0.01 to 0.1%). The chain has TRBV20-1 and TRBJ1-4; no clear D gene. Germline CDR1 is DFQATT and CDR2 is SNEGSKA (reference sequence). Trimming left V 6 bases short and J 2 bases short, with 13 bases between. CDR3 length equals 14 residues. Written as DNA, the CDR3 is TGCAGTGCCCCGCGTGGGTCGACTAATGAAAAACTGTTTTTT. This translates into CSAPRGSTNEKLFF.

In its sample, this clonotype was seen a few times. The gene calls are TRBV6-4 and TRBJ2-1; 13 positions match TRBD2. CDR1 and CDR2 (germline): MRHNA, SNTAGT. V was clipped by 3 bases and J by 6 bases; unmatched bases: 2. This CDR3 region has 15 residues. The CDR3 region is CASSERLAGGNEQFF. The CDR3 coding sequence is TGTGCCAGCAGTGAGCGACTAGCGGGAGGCAATGAGCAGTTCTTC.

The V and J genes are TRBV20-1 and TRBJ2-6, with D uncertain. With 4 bases removed from V and 0 bases from J, the gap between germline ends came to 7 bases. The V gene's germline CDR1 is DFQATT and CDR2 SNEGSKA (reference sequence). The CDR3 runs to 14 residues. The CDR3 bases are TGCAGTGCTATCCCCAGCTCTGGGGCCAACGTCCTGACTTTC. Translated: CSAIPSSGANVLTF.

This clonotype appeared many times. This chain joins TRBV6-2 or TRBV6-3 and TRBJ1-5; D is unclear. The CDR3 contains 14 residues. The V and J ends lost 6 bases and 0 bases respectively, with 9 bases between them. CDR1 and CDR2 from the germline V gene are MNHEY and SVGEGT. The DNA for the CDR3 is TGTGCCAGCAGATTGACAATTAGCAATCAGCCCCAGCATTTT. Amino acids: CASRLTISNQPQHF.

CDR3 residues: CASSIPWTGRSKNIQYF. The CDR3, as DNA: TGTGCCAGTAGTATCCCTTGGACAGGGAGGAGCAAAAACATTCAGTACTTC. This chain uses TRBV19 with TRBJ2-4; 8 bases map to TRBD1. Germline V gives CDR1 LNHDA, CDR2 SQIVND (reference sequence). Trimming took 3 bases from V and 3 from J; bases not matched to a gene: 10. This CDR3 comprises 17 residues.

Of note for this clonotype: This may be a read error, as it is one base from a much larger clone. The CDR3 DNA sequence: TGTGCCAGCTCACCAACGGTAGCTATCTATGGCTACACCTTC. As protein: CASSPTVAIYGYTF. The chain employs TRBV18 and TRBJ1-2; no clear D. The CDR3 contains 14 residues. Germline loops: CDR1 KGHSH, CDR2 LQKENI. V gave up 2 bases and J gave up 4 bases, with 11 bases separating them.

The V call is TRBV3-1, the J call TRBJ2-4, with D possibly being TRBD2 (6 bases). Trimming took 8 bases from V and 6 from J, leaving 17 bases between them. CDR3 length: 14 amino acids. Germline V lookup: CDR1 LGHDT, CDR2 YNNKEL (reference sequence). DNA of the CDR3: TGTGCCAGCTCCCCCCGGGGAGCGGGAAACATTCAGTACTTC. As protein: CASSPRGAGNIQYF.

There are many counts of this clonotype. V is TRBV7-8 and J is TRBJ2-3; 7 nucleotides line up with TRBD2. The ends lost 1 base at V and 2 bases at J; junction bases unmatched: 3. This CDR3 comprises 15 residues. Per the germline V gene, CDR1 is SGHVS and CDR2 is FQNEAQ. In DNA, the CDR3 is TGTGCCAGCAGCTTAGGGGAGGGAACCACAGATACGCAGTATTTT. Its protein is CASSLGEGTTDTQYF.

This clonotype was recorded many times. The chain is built from TRBV11-2 and TRBJ2-1, with 7 bases fitting TRBD1. Germline CDR1 is SGHAT and CDR2 is FQNNGV. This CDR3 contains 14 residues. V shed 6 bases and J 5 bases; nucleotides not matched to a gene: 7. The CDR3 reads CASSFDRAHNEQFF. The CDR3 DNA reads as TGTGCCAGCAGTTTCGACAGGGCCCACAATGAGCAGTTCTTC.

This clonotype showed up just a few times. This rearrangement joins TRBV10-2 to TRBJ2-4; D unclear. The germline CDR1 and CDR2 sequences are WSHSY and SAAADI. The CDR3 is made up of 14 amino acids. The V gene lost 7 bases and the J gene lost 0 bases, with 10 bases spanning the gap. The CDR3 region has the DNA TGCGCCAGCACTCAGACACTAGCCAAAAACATTCAGTACTTC. Translated: CASTQTLAKNIQYF.

The rearrangement uses TRBV9 and TRBJ2-1, with 7 bases identical to TRBD1. The CDR3 contains 15 residues. V trimming: 3 bases; J trimming: 3 bases; junction bases outside the gene matches: 6. Germline CDR1 SGDLS, CDR2 YYNGEE. The CDR3 nucleotides are TGTGCCAGCAGCGAAGGGGGCCGTGGCTACAATGAGCAGTTCTTC. Translated, it gives CASSEGGRGYNEQFF. The entire variable domain, with the rest obtained from reference TRBV9 and TRBJ2-1, is as follows: DSGVTQTPKHLITATGQRVTLRCSPRSGDLSVYWYQQSLDQGLQFLIQYYNGEERAKGNILERFSAQQFPDLHSELNLSSLELGDSALYFCASSEGGRGYNEQFFGPGTRLTVL.